A selection of T cell receptor beta chains follows, all from one sample in a study of CD8+ T cells in alopecia areata. The table came from immunoSEQ multiplex PCR; TCRdb's copy has only in-frame clones and leaves some out. The data contain fewer than 200,000 clones, just over 65% of them singletons. The material sequenced was CD8+ T cells sorted from blood, taken at week 0. All receptors come from a human donor with alopecia areata. Both conserved end residues are part of each CDR3. A D gene is named only where the DNA matches it firmly. The size field is filled for only some rows; it gives once, few, many or a size class.

CDR3: CASSSGHNQPQHF
DNA: TGTGCCAGCAGCTCAGGGCACAATCAGCCCCAGCATTTT
J: TRBJ1-5
V: TRBV7-9
size: few
D: -

CDR3: CASSYSAGGYQPQHF
DNA: TGTGCCAGCAGTTACTCGGCAGGGGGCTATCAGCCCCAGCATTTT
J: TRBJ1-5
V: TRBV6-6
size: few
D: TRBD1

CDR3: CASSLESTGGGNIQYF
DNA: TGTGCCAGCAGCTTAGAGTCCACAGGGGGCGGAAACATTCAGTACTTC
J: TRBJ2-4
V: TRBV7-9
size: -
D: TRBD1

CDR3: CASSYISGIGNTIYF
DNA: TGTGCCAGCAGTTACATTTCCGGGATCGGAAACACCATATATTTT
J: TRBJ1-3
V: TRBV6-6
size: once
D: -

CDR3: CASSQDGIAGADTQYF
DNA: TGTGCCAGCAGCCAAGATGGCATAGCCGGGGCAGATACGCAGTATTTT
J: TRBJ2-3
V: TRBV14
size: -
D: -

CDR3: CSVVPDRGDTQYF
DNA: TGCAGCGTTGTCCCGGACAGGGGGGATACGCAGTATTTT
J: TRBJ2-3
V: TRBV29-1
size: -
D: TRBD1

CDR3: CASSSNRALARLDTQYF
DNA: TGTGCCAGCAGCTCGAACAGGGCGCTCGCTCGATTAGATACGCAGTATTTT
J: TRBJ2-3
V: TRBV13
size: few
D: -

CDR3: CASSRQGGSYEQYF
DNA: TGTGCCAGCAGCAGACAGGGAGGCTCCTACGAGCAGTACTTC
J: TRBJ2-7
V: TRBV7-8
size: -
D: -

CDR3: CASSLRGNTDEKLFF
DNA: TGTGCCAGCAGCTTGCGGGGGAACACCGATGAAAAACTGTTTTTT
J: TRBJ1-4
V: TRBV5-6
size: few
D: -

CDR3: CTSFGRAVDQPQHF
DNA: TGCACCAGCTTCGGGCGAGCGGTGGATCAGCCCCAGCATTTT
J: TRBJ1-5
V: TRBV1
size: -
D: -

CDR3: CATPGVTGELFF
DNA: TGTGCCACTCCAGGGGTGACCGGGGAGCTGTTTTTT
J: TRBJ2-2
V: TRBV2
size: -
D: -

CDR3: CASSFPRRGIEAFF
DNA: TGTGCCAGCAGCTTCCCTCGTCGGGGTATCGAAGCTTTCTTT
J: TRBJ1-1
V: TRBV5-6
size: -
D: -

CDR3: CASGEDTQYF
DNA: TGTGCCAGCGGGGAGGATACGCAGTATTTT
J: TRBJ2-3
V: TRBV25-1
size: once
D: -

CDR3: CALQLRDRNTGELFF
DNA: TGTGCCCTACAACTCCGGGACAGGAACACCGGGGAGCTGTTTTTT
J: TRBJ2-2
V: TRBV30
size: -
D: TRBD1

CDR3: CASSALSGTYEQYF
DNA: TGTGCCAGCAGTGCCCTTAGCGGTACCTACGAGCAGTACTTC
J: TRBJ2-7
V: TRBV2
size: -
D: -

CDR3: CASSLARRGIDGYTF
DNA: TGTGCCAGCAGCTTAGCCCGCAGGGGGATTGATGGCTACACCTTC
J: TRBJ1-2
V: TRBV7-8
size: -
D: TRBD1

CDR3: CSVETGIFYGYTF
DNA: TGCAGCGTTGAAACGGGGATCTTCTATGGCTACACCTTC
J: TRBJ1-2
V: TRBV29-1
size: -
D: -